What follows are 32 T cell receptor beta chains derived from one specimen sequenced in a study of OX40 agonist ivuxolimab in advanced cancers. The table came from immunoSEQ multiplex PCR; TCRdb's copy has only in-frame clones and leaves some out. The data contain tens of thousands of clones, about nine tenths of them singletons. The sequencing used CD4+ or CD8+ T cells sorted from blood, collected in a trial of the OX40 agonist ivuxolimab. The receptors come from an adult with an advanced solid tumor such as melanoma, head and neck, liver or kidney cancer.

V and J are TRBV5-1 and TRBJ2-3, with 11 bases lining up with TRBD2. J was trimmed by 7 bases and V by 4 bases; bases with no gene match: 8. Germline V gives CDR1 SGHRS, CDR2 YFSETQ. The CDR3 sequence is 15 residues long. The CDR3 protein is CASSPTLAGANTQYF. The CDR3 DNA follows: TGCGCCAGCAGCCCTACACTAGCGGGGGCTAATACGCAGTATTTT.

V gene TRBV2 combines with J gene TRBJ1-4, with a weak D call TRBD1 (5 bases). Between the trimmed V and J ends, which lost 7 bases and 8 bases, there was a span of 14 bases. The CDR3 runs to 13 residues. CDR1 SNHLY and CDR2 FYNNEI come from the germline V gene. DNA of the CDR3: TGTGCCAGCACCTCCCGGGGGGACGAAAAACTGTTTTTT. Protein product: CASTSRGDEKLFF.

V gene TRBV9 combines with J gene TRBJ1-1, with a tentative D call TRBD1 (6 bases). Germline assignment: CDR1 SGDLS and CDR2 YYNGEE. This CDR3 comprises 14 residues. V gave up 6 bases and J gave up 7 bases, with 19 bases separating them. Here the CDR3 reads CASTQDMGGDEAFF. The DNA for the CDR3 is TGTGCCAGCACCCAGGATATGGGGGGCGATGAAGCTTTCTTT.

The V call is TRBV6-5, the J call TRBJ1-2; maybe TRBD1 (5 bases). V was shortened by 7 bases and J by 5 bases, with 11 bases between the two germline ends. Germline loops: CDR1 MNHEY, CDR2 SVGAGI. The CDR3 is 12 amino acids. CDR3 sequence (DNA): TGTGCCAGCACCATGGGGGGATATGGCTACACCTTC. This sequence encodes CASTMGGYGYTF.

The chain links TRBV5-1 to TRBJ2-4, with 8 positions matching TRBD2. V was pared by 3 bases and J by 2 bases, with 4 bases of the junction left unmatched. The CDR3 spans 15 residues. Germline-derived CDR1 and CDR2 are SGHRS and YFSETQ. The CDR3, as DNA: TGCGCCAGCAGCTCGACTAGCGCCACCAAAAACATTCAGTACTTC. This gives the protein CASSSTSATKNIQYF. Based on the CDR3 plus reference TRBV5-1 and TRBJ2-4, the full variable domain is KAGVTQTPRYLIKTRGQQVTLSCSPISGHRSVSWYQQTPGQGLQFLFEYFSETQRNKGNFPGRFSGRQFSNSRSEMNVSTLELGDSALYLCASSSTSATKNIQYFGAGTRLSVL.

The J gene is TRBJ2-5, the V gene TRBV11-3; no firm D call. Trimming cost V 3 bases and J 4 bases, with 9 bases left between them. CDR3 length equals 13 residues. Germline V CDR1 and CDR2: SGHNT, YENEEA. The CDR3 bases are TGTGCCAGCAGCTTCGAATTCCCAGAGACCCAGTACTTC. Translation gives CASSFEFPETQYF.

A single count supports this clone. A single base is all that separates this from a far larger clone, so a read error is likely. This sample includes further DNA sequences coding for the same CDR3. This sequence joins TRBV5-2 and TRBJ1-1. TRBV5-2 is labeled a pseudogene. The CDR3 totals 15 residues. The CDR3 nucleotides are TGTGCCAGCAGCCAAGGGGGGCCCGCGAACACTGAAGCTTTCTTT. Its protein product is CASSQGGPANTEAFF.

The CDR3 region is CASSWGGTYEQYF. In nucleotides, the CDR3 is TGTGCCAGCAGTTGGGGGGGGACCTACGAGCAGTACTTC. V and J are TRBV6-5 and TRBJ2-7; 7 bases align to TRBD2. In germline, CDR1 is MNHEY, CDR2 SVGAGI. Trimming at V came to 4 bases and at J to 2 bases, leaving 2 bases not matched to a gene. The length of the CDR3 is 13 residues.

Comment on this clone: A much larger clone is a single base away; this may be a read error. The V call is TRBV6-1, the J call TRBJ1-1; D perhaps matches TRBD1 (5 bases). This CDR3 is built from 14 residues. Germline V gene data show CDR1 as MNHNS and CDR2 as SASEGT. CDR3 residues: CASREGSRATEAFF. In DNA form, the CDR3 reads TGTGCCAGCAGGGAAGGCTCCAGGGCCACTGAAGCTTTCTTT.

V gene TRBV19 combines with J gene TRBJ2-1; D is uncertain. Trimming removed 5 bases at V and 0 bases at J, with 8 bases between. Looked up from germline, CDR1 is LNHDA and CDR2 is SQIVND (reference sequence). The CDR3 totals 14 residues. As DNA, the CDR3 is TGTGCCAGTAGTGTATCAGGCTCCTACAATGAGCAGTTCTTC. Encoded protein: CASSVSGSYNEQFF.

The chain joins TRBV5-1 to TRBJ2-1; 9 nucleotides line up with TRBD2. CDR1 is SGHRS and CDR2 is YFSETQ in the germline V gene. V dropped 1 base and J dropped 6; count of bases not matched to a gene: 5. The CDR3 runs to 15 residues. In DNA, the CDR3 is TGCGCCAGCAGCTTGAGTAGCGGGAGCCTCAATGAGCAGTTCTTC. Its translation: CASSLSSGSLNEQFF.

The chain recombines TRBV5-4 with TRBJ2-3; 8 bases map to TRBD2. The CDR3 consists of 15 residues. The V gene end was trimmed by 5 bases and the J gene end by 1 base; junction bases not matched to a gene: 6. Germline assignment: CDR1 SGHNT and CDR2 YYREEE (reference sequence). The CDR3 loop is CASSSRAGGTDTQYF. CDR3 bases: TGTGCCAGCAGTTCCAGAGCGGGAGGCACAGATACGCAGTATTTT. Using reference TRBV5-4 and TRBJ2-3 for the parts outside the CDR3, the full variable domain is ETGVTQSPTHLIKTRGQQVTLRCSSQSGHNTVSWYQQALGQGPQFIFQYYREEENGRGNFPPRFSGLQFPNYSSELNVNALELDDSALYLCASSSRAGGTDTQYFGPGTRLTVL.

The rearrangement links TRBV27 to TRBJ2-7; 13 bases map to TRBD2. Germline trimming cut 2 bases from V and 3 bases from J; bases unmatched to any gene: 4. CDR1 is MNHEY and CDR2 is SMNVEV in the germline V gene (reference sequence). This CDR3 comprises 16 residues. CDR3 coding DNA: TGTGCCAGCAGTTTAGGAGGACTAGCGGGGGTCTACGAGCAGTACTTC. This gives the protein CASSLGGLAGVYEQYF.

V usage is TRBV5-8 and J usage is TRBJ1-2, with 8 nucleotides matching TRBD1. CDR3 length: 17 residues. Germline V CDR1 and CDR2: SGHTS, YDEGEE. V shed 1 base and J 8 bases; nucleotides not matched to a gene: 16. CDR3 loop: CASSLREGQEFLRGYTF. The CDR3 DNA is TGTGCCAGCAGCTTGCGTGAGGGACAGGAATTTCTGCGGGGCTACACCTTC.

The genes are TRBV29-1 and TRBJ2-3; 7 nucleotides agree with TRBD1. Germline assignment: CDR1 SQVTM and CDR2 ANQGSEA. This CDR3 is 16 amino acids long. Trimming at V came to 3 bases and at J to 0 bases, leaving 9 bases not matched to a gene. CDR3 in amino acids: CSVELLTGPSTDTQYF. CDR3 DNA sequence: TGCAGCGTTGAGCTACTGACAGGGCCTAGCACAGATACGCAGTATTTT.

J is TRBJ2-7 and V is TRBV4-1, with a weak D call TRBD2 (5 bases). CDR1 is MGHRA and CDR2 is YSYEKL in the germline V gene. Trimming removed 3 bases from V and 0 bases from J, with 6 bases in between. This CDR3 has 13 amino acids. The chain's CDR3 is CASSHEGSYEQYF. Written as DNA, the CDR3 is TGCGCCAGCAGCCATGAGGGCTCCTACGAGCAGTACTTC.

The rearrangement joins TRBV6-1 to TRBJ2-1; D tentatively reads TRBD1 or TRBD2 (5 bases each). CDR3 length: 14 amino acids. V was cut by 8 bases and J by 4 bases, with 15 bases left in between. Germline CDR1 and CDR2: MNHNS and SASEGT. CDR3 DNA: TGTGCCAGCGGTATCGGGACGGATTACAATGAGCAGTTCTTC. This encodes CASGIGTDYNEQFF.

The chain combines TRBV6-5 with TRBJ1-1; no reliable D call. Trimming cost V 0 bases and J 1 base, with 6 bases left between them. The CDR3 consists of 14 residues. CDR1 MNHEY and CDR2 SVGAGI come from the germline V gene. The CDR3 DNA sequence: TGTGCCAGCAGTTACTCGACTTCGAACACTGAAGCTTTCTTT. Translating it yields CASSYSTSNTEAFF.

This clone was counted once. Germline and junction disagree at one end, which may indicate a read error. The V gene is TRBV7-8, the J gene TRBJ2-7, with D unresolved. CDR1 SGHVS and CDR2 FQNEAQ come from the germline V gene. This CDR3 is built from 13 residues. CDR3 DNA: TGTGCCGGCAGCTCCGGCAGCTCCTACGAGCAGTACTTC. Amino acids: CAGSSGSSYEQYF.

The V call is TRBV7-9, the J call TRBJ1-4; 9 bases are shared with TRBD1. CDR3 length: 17 amino acids. V gave up 5 bases and J gave up 0 bases; unmatched junction bases: 7. Germline CDR1 and CDR2: SEHNR and FQNEAQ (reference sequence). CDR3 nucleotide sequence: TGTGCCAGCAGCGCGCCGGGACAGGGAGCAACTAATGAAAAACTGTTTTTT. The encoded protein is CASSAPGQGATNEKLFF.

The chain carries TRBV2 and TRBJ1-2; D might be TRBD1 (5 bases). The V and J ends lost 10 bases and 0 bases respectively, with 18 bases between them. From germline, CDR1 is SNHLY and CDR2 FYNNEI. The CDR3 extends over 15 amino acids. The CDR3 reads CATTRVDGANYGYTF. The CDR3 region has the DNA TGTGCCACCACCAGGGTCGATGGGGCTAACTATGGCTACACCTTC.

This clone was picked up a small number of times. The rearrangement links TRBV9 to TRBJ2-1; 8 nucleotides match TRBD1. CDR1 is SGDLS and CDR2 is YYNGEE in the germline V gene. The V and J ends lost 0 bases and 12 bases, in that order; junction bases with no gene match: 17. CDR3 length: 17 residues. The CDR3 here is CASSVDGRQGSHSGQFF. CDR3 nucleotide sequence: TGTGCCAGCAGCGTAGATGGGCGACAGGGGTCCCATAGTGGGCAGTTCTTC.

This clone was seen once. This rearrangement joins TRBV5-1 to TRBJ2-1; 10 positions agree with TRBD1. This CDR3 has 14 residues. CDR1 is SGHRS, CDR2 YFSETQ, per germline. Losses at the gene ends were 3 bases for V and 6 bases for J; bases not matched to a gene: 3. The CDR3 sequence is CASSSGTGVNEQFF. CDR3 bases: TGCGCCAGCAGCTCCGGGACAGGGGTCAATGAGCAGTTCTTC.

The CDR3 DNA follows: TGTGCCAGCAGCTTATCGGCGGGCTACTACGAGCAGTACTTC. It translates to CASSLSAGYYEQYF. This sequence joins TRBV7-3 and TRBJ2-7, with a tentative D call TRBD2 (5 bases). Trimming removed 2 bases from V and 3 bases from J, with 11 bases in between. The CDR3 covers 14 residues. Germline V CDR1 and CDR2: SGHTA, FQGTGA.

This chain links TRBV10-1 with TRBJ2-2, with D possibly matching TRBD1 (6 bases). Germline V gene data show CDR1 as WNHNN and CDR2 as SYGVQD (reference sequence). With 2 bases removed from V and 6 bases from J, the gap between germline ends came to 10 bases. The CDR3 consists of 14 residues. The DNA of the CDR3 is TGCGCCAGCAGTGAGGTAGCAGGGGCCGGGGAGCTGTTTTTT. It specifies CASSEVAGAGELFF.

The chain employs TRBV4-1 and TRBJ2-7; possibly TRBD1 or TRBD2 for D (5 bases each). The ends were cut back, 2 bases at V and 2 bases at J, with 10 bases in the middle. Looked up from germline, CDR1 is MGHRA and CDR2 is YSYEKL. The CDR3 is 14 residues long. The CDR3 nucleotides are TGCGCCAGCAGCCAACAAACGGGGCCCTACGAGCAGTACTTC. Translated, it gives CASSQQTGPYEQYF.

This chain joins TRBV7-7 and TRBJ2-1, with 13 bases fitting TRBD2. The germline gives CDR1 SSHAT, CDR2 FNYEAQ (reference sequence). The length of the CDR3 is 17 residues. After removal of 5 bases from V and 6 bases from J, the junction contained 10 bases not matched to a gene. The CDR3 loop reads CASSPGPGLAGPNEQFF. As DNA, the CDR3 is TGTGCCAGCAGCCCGGGCCCGGGACTAGCGGGGCCCAATGAGCAGTTCTTC.

The chain uses TRBV6-1 and TRBJ1-1; D unclear. Trimming pared 0 bases from V and 5 bases from J, leaving 16 bases between. Germline CDR1 and CDR2: MNHNS and SASEGT. The CDR3 is 16 amino acids. The CDR3 nucleotides are TGTGCCAGCAGTGAAGCGCTCAGGACCGGGAGGACTGAAGCTTTCTTT. Its protein is CASSEALRTGRTEAFF.

The CDR3 loop reads CASSLVGDQPQHF. The CDR3 DNA is TGCGCCAGCAGCTTGGTTGGAGATCAGCCCCAGCATTTT. This chain links TRBV5-1 with TRBJ1-5; D is undetermined. Germline-derived CDR1 and CDR2 are SGHRS and YFSETQ. The CDR3 sequence is 13 residues long. Trimming left V 0 bases short and J 5 bases short, with 6 bases between.

The chain uses TRBV4-3 and TRBJ2-2, with 9 bases identical to TRBD2. CDR3 length: 17 amino acids. CDR1 and CDR2 from the germline V gene are LGHNA and YSLEER. Trimming took 0 bases from V and 6 from J; bases not matched to a gene: 8. This CDR3 is CASSQEFVSGSPGELFF. CDR3 in DNA: TGCGCCAGCAGCCAAGAGTTTGTTAGCGGGAGTCCCGGGGAGCTGTTTTTT.

This rearrangement joins TRBV29-1 to TRBJ2-1; D may correspond to TRBD1 or TRBD2 (5 bases each). This CDR3 is 13 amino acids long. Trimming removed 7 bases from V and 5 bases from J, with 15 bases in between. The germline V gene has CDR1 SQVTM and CDR2 ANQGSEA. DNA of the CDR3: TGCAGCGGATCGTTGGGACCTAACAATGAGCAGTTCTTC. It encodes CSGSLGPNNEQFF.

As DNA, the CDR3 is TGCGCCAGCAGCCAAACTAGCGGGGGTTACGAGCAGTACTTC. Its translation: CASSQTSGGYEQYF. The genes are TRBV4-1 and TRBJ2-7; the match to TRBD2 covers 11 bases. V gave up 2 bases and J gave up 4 bases; unmatched junction bases: 1. The CDR3 spans 14 residues. CDR1 MGHRA and CDR2 YSYEKL come from the germline V gene.